The clone carrying this TCR beta chain has only one observation. These data are taken from a study of blood T cell repertoires in COVID-19. Across the whole study: Sites in the United States, Italy and Spain provided acute and convalescent COVID-19 samples. PBMCs, B-cell-depleted T cells, or T cells provided the cDNA or gDNA that made up the material.

Original handling: Reference gene primer amplification in the assay estimated nucleated cell counts. Clones were read by immunoSEQ multiplex PCR, and TCRdb kept only the in-frame ones, dropping some. That table gives V, J and clone size, and the DNA gave D and trimming. This repertoire shows 170,000 or so clones, over 75% found once; its top ten account for roughly 25%. Germline CDR1 is SNHLY and CDR2 is FYNNEI. The germline V and J ends were trimmed by 6 bases and 3 bases, with 9 bases remaining between them. CDR3 length equals 12 residues. The specimen sequenced was peripheral blood. The chain combines TRBV2 with TRBJ2-7; no firm D call. The sequence was obtained from a woman in her seventies with acute or convalescent COVID-19. The CDR3 loop is CASSPSGYEQYF. The CDR3 DNA reads as TGTGCCAGCAGCCCCAGTGGCTACGAGCAGTACTTC. Using reference TRBV2 and TRBJ2-7 for the parts outside the CDR3, the full variable domain is EPEVTQTPSHQVTQMGQEVILRCVPISNHLYFYWYRQILGQKVEFLVSFYNNEISEKSEIFDDQFSVERPDGSNFTLKIRSTKLEDSAMYFCASSPSGYEQYFGPGTRLTVT.